Listed below are T cell receptor beta chains from one sample, sequenced in a study of blood T cells in healthy people across ages. In TCRdb, the 5' RACE reads were re-called with MiXCR into one record per CDR3 protein. The sample has approximately 730,000 distinct CDR3 sequences; roughly 45% are singletons. The source material was blood. The receptors were gathered from a woman aged 55-75 years in good health. Each CDR3 is given with its conserved first and last residue. A D gene is named only where the DNA matches it firmly. Rows may omit the clone size; those that give it use once, few, many or a size class.

CDR3nt: TGTGCCACTAAGAGCAAAACTAGCACAGATACGCAGTATTTT
CDR3aa: CATKSKTSTDTQYF
v_gene: TRBV24-1
abundance: .
d_gene: .
j_gene: TRBJ2-3

CDR3nt: TGCAGTGCTGCCGGGGCCTCCTCCTACGAGCAGTACTTC
CDR3aa: CSAAGASSYEQYF
v_gene: TRBV20-1
abundance: .
d_gene: .
j_gene: TRBJ2-7

CDR3nt: TGTGCCAGCAGCCCCCCCCCAGGGCGGAATGAGCAGTACTTC
CDR3aa: CASSPPPGRNEQYF
v_gene: TRBV13
abundance: once
d_gene: .
j_gene: TRBJ2-5

CDR3nt: TGTGCTAGTGGTTTGTGGTCAGATACGCAGTATTTT
CDR3aa: CASGLWSDTQYF
v_gene: TRBV12-5
abundance: .
d_gene: .
j_gene: TRBJ2-3

CDR3nt: TGCGCCAGCAGCCAGGGCATAGCCGGGACAGGGACAATGGGTGAGCAGTTCTTC
CDR3aa: CASSQGIAGTGTMGEQFF
v_gene: TRBV4-3
abundance: .
d_gene: TRBD1
j_gene: TRBJ2-1

CDR3nt: TGTGCCAGCACCCGGGGCGGGAGAGGCGCCTACAATGAGCAGTTCTTC
CDR3aa: CASTRGGRGAYNEQFF
v_gene: TRBV28
abundance: once
d_gene: TRBD2
j_gene: TRBJ2-1

CDR3nt: TGTGCCAGCGGGCCCGCCCAGACACTCGGGGGGACGCAGTATTTT
CDR3aa: CASGPAQTLGGTQYF
v_gene: TRBV12-3/TRBV12-4
abundance: .
d_gene: TRBD2
j_gene: TRBJ2-3

CDR3nt: TGTGCCAGCAGCCTGCAAACATCGACTAGAAGCTCCTACAATGAGCAGTACTTC
CDR3aa: CASSLQTSTRSSYNEQYF
v_gene: TRBV9
abundance: once
d_gene: .
j_gene: TRBJ2-7

CDR3nt: TGTGCCAGCAGCTTAGCGCCGGGACTAGCGGGAGACGAGCAGTACTTC
CDR3aa: CASSLAPGLAGDEQYF
v_gene: TRBV7-9
abundance: few
d_gene: TRBD2
j_gene: TRBJ2-7

CDR3nt: TGTGCCAGCAGCGGGGGTGTAGCGGGCCTCTACAATGAGCAGTACTTC
CDR3aa: CASSGGVAGLYNEQYF
v_gene: TRBV9
abundance: .
d_gene: TRBD2
j_gene: TRBJ2-7

CDR3nt: TGTGCCAGCAGTTTAGGGCTGGACAGGGCGAATGGCTACACCTTC
CDR3aa: CASSLGLDRANGYTF
v_gene: TRBV27
abundance: once
d_gene: TRBD1
j_gene: TRBJ1-2

CDR3nt: TGTGCCAGCACCAGCACTAGCGGGAGGTCTCGGGAGCAGTACTTC
CDR3aa: CASTSTSGRSREQYF
v_gene: TRBV7-2
abundance: many
d_gene: TRBD2
j_gene: TRBJ2-7

CDR3nt: TGTGCCAGCAGTTCCAACCCAGGGGGCTTTTTGGATACGCAGTATTTT
CDR3aa: CASSSNPGGFLDTQYF
v_gene: TRBV6-2/TRBV6-3
abundance: .
d_gene: TRBD1
j_gene: TRBJ2-3

CDR3nt: TGTGCCAGCAGTTTGGTCTTTGGAGGGGATGCAGATACGCAGTATTTT
CDR3aa: CASSLVFGGDADTQYF
v_gene: TRBV12-3/TRBV12-4
abundance: .
d_gene: .
j_gene: TRBJ2-3

CDR3nt: TGTGCCAGCAGCTTAGTACCTCTAGGCGGGGGGGCCCAGTACTTC
CDR3aa: CASSLVPLGGGAQYF
v_gene: TRBV7-2
abundance: few
d_gene: TRBD2
j_gene: TRBJ2-7

CDR3nt: TGTGCCACCAGCAGAGATGGCGCCACTGTGGGTCAGCCCCAGCATTTT
CDR3aa: CATSRDGATVGQPQHF
v_gene: TRBV15
abundance: .
d_gene: .
j_gene: TRBJ1-5

CDR3nt: TGTGCCAGCAGCATGAAGTCTCGACCTAAGTTCTTC
CDR3aa: CASSMKSRPKFF
v_gene: TRBV5-6
abundance: .
d_gene: .
j_gene: TRBJ2-1

CDR3nt: TGTGCCAGCAGCTACGCCGGGACAGAAAATGAAAAACTGTTTTTT
CDR3aa: CASSYAGTENEKLFF
v_gene: TRBV7-9
abundance: .
d_gene: TRBD1
j_gene: TRBJ1-4

CDR3nt: TGTGCCAGCAGCTTAGAACAGGGGGCGAGGTCACCCCTCCACTTT
CDR3aa: CASSLEQGARSPLHF
v_gene: TRBV7-9
abundance: .
d_gene: TRBD1
j_gene: TRBJ1-6

CDR3nt: TGTGCCAGCAGTTCGGAAAGTAGCGGGGGGCCGGCAGATACGCAGTATTTT
CDR3aa: CASSSESSGGPADTQYF
v_gene: TRBV27
abundance: few
d_gene: TRBD2
j_gene: TRBJ2-3

CDR3nt: TGCAGTGCTAGTGATGAAAAACTGTTTTTT
CDR3aa: CSASDEKLFF
v_gene: TRBV20-1
abundance: few
d_gene: .
j_gene: TRBJ1-4

CDR3nt: TGTGCCAGCACCCCCTCACAGGGGACGACCTACGAGCAGTACTTC
CDR3aa: CASTPSQGTTYEQYF
v_gene: TRBV7-2
abundance: many
d_gene: TRBD1
j_gene: TRBJ2-7

CDR3nt: TGTGCCAGCAGCAAACCCTTCAATCAGCCCCAGCATTTT
CDR3aa: CASSKPFNQPQHF
v_gene: TRBV12-3/TRBV12-4
abundance: .
d_gene: .
j_gene: TRBJ1-5

CDR3nt: TGTGCCACCAGCAGACAGAACAGGGCTAATTCACCCCTCCACTTT
CDR3aa: CATSRQNRANSPLHF
v_gene: TRBV15
abundance: .
d_gene: .
j_gene: TRBJ1-6

CDR3nt: TGCGCCAGCAGCTTACGAGGGGGAAGCCGCCAAGAGACCCAGTACTTC
CDR3aa: CASSLRGGSRQETQYF
v_gene: TRBV5-1
abundance: .
d_gene: .
j_gene: TRBJ2-5

CDR3nt: TGTGCCAGCAGTGAGTTCGGGCAGGCCATTCAGTACTTC
CDR3aa: CASSEFGQAIQYF
v_gene: TRBV2
abundance: .
d_gene: .
j_gene: TRBJ2-4

CDR3nt: TGCAGTGCTGGCCCGGACTTAATCTCCCGTCAGCCCCAGCATTTT
CDR3aa: CSAGPDLISRQPQHF
v_gene: TRBV20-1
abundance: few
d_gene: .
j_gene: TRBJ1-5

CDR3nt: TGTGCCAGCAGCCAAGATTACAGGGGGGGGCCCGGGGAGCTGTTTTTT
CDR3aa: CASSQDYRGGPGELFF
v_gene: TRBV4-2
abundance: .
d_gene: .
j_gene: TRBJ2-2

CDR3nt: TGTGCCAGCAGTTTATCGATCCCAGGTAGGGGCACTGAAGCTTTCTTT
CDR3aa: CASSLSIPGRGTEAFF
v_gene: TRBV27
abundance: .
d_gene: .
j_gene: TRBJ1-1

CDR3nt: TGTGCCAGCAGCCGGAGGGCCGGGGGAAACATTCAGTACTTC
CDR3aa: CASSRRAGGNIQYF
v_gene: TRBV14
abundance: .
d_gene: .
j_gene: TRBJ2-4

CDR3nt: TGTGCCATCAGTGAGTCGGGGGACAGGGGGCGCGAGCAGTACTTC
CDR3aa: CAISESGDRGREQYF
v_gene: TRBV10-3
abundance: few
d_gene: TRBD1
j_gene: TRBJ2-7

CDR3nt: TGTGCCAGCAGCGGTTCCAGAGCGGGGCACCGGGACATTCAGTACTTC
CDR3aa: CASSGSRAGHRDIQYF
v_gene: TRBV4-2
abundance: many
d_gene: TRBD2
j_gene: TRBJ2-4

CDR3nt: TGTGCCAGCAGCTTAGCTAGGGGGGCAACTAATGAAAAACTGTTTTTT
CDR3aa: CASSLARGATNEKLFF
v_gene: TRBV7-2
abundance: .
d_gene: .
j_gene: TRBJ1-4

CDR3nt: TGTGCCTGGAGGGGGACTTCCGTGAACACTGAAGCTTTCTTT
CDR3aa: CAWRGTSVNTEAFF
v_gene: TRBV30
abundance: few
d_gene: .
j_gene: TRBJ1-1

CDR3nt: TGCAGCGTGTCCACAGGGAACACATTTAGCAATCAGCCCCAGCATTTT
CDR3aa: CSVSTGNTFSNQPQHF
v_gene: TRBV29-1
abundance: few
d_gene: .
j_gene: TRBJ1-5

CDR3nt: TGCAGTGCTAGAGGCATTCAGGGCTCCTACGAGCAGTACTTC
CDR3aa: CSARGIQGSYEQYF
v_gene: TRBV20-1
abundance: few
d_gene: .
j_gene: TRBJ2-7

CDR3nt: TGTGCCAGCAGTTTAAATACGCAGTATTTT
CDR3aa: CASSLNTQYF
v_gene: TRBV28
abundance: many
d_gene: .
j_gene: TRBJ2-3

CDR3nt: TGTGCCAGCAAGCCGGGACGGGGGGGCCATCAGCCCCAGCATTTT
CDR3aa: CASKPGRGGHQPQHF
v_gene: TRBV27
abundance: .
d_gene: .
j_gene: TRBJ1-5

CDR3nt: TGTGCCAGCAGCCGGCCGACAGGGAGTCGGACTGAAGCTTTCTTT
CDR3aa: CASSRPTGSRTEAFF
v_gene: TRBV7-9
abundance: .
d_gene: TRBD1
j_gene: TRBJ1-1

CDR3nt: TGTGCCAGCAGTGATCACAGGGTGCGCCTGAACACTGAAGCTTTCTTT
CDR3aa: CASSDHRVRLNTEAFF
v_gene: TRBV6-1
abundance: .
d_gene: .
j_gene: TRBJ1-1

CDR3nt: TGCAGTGCTAGGCGACAGGGAGGCGCGGACACCGGGGAGCTGTTTTTT
CDR3aa: CSARRQGGADTGELFF
v_gene: TRBV20-1
abundance: .
d_gene: .
j_gene: TRBJ2-2

CDR3nt: TGTGCCAGCAGTGCAGGGGACCCCTACTTTAACTATGGCTACACCTTC
CDR3aa: CASSAGDPYFNYGYTF
v_gene: TRBV28
abundance: few
d_gene: .
j_gene: TRBJ1-2

CDR3nt: TGTGCCAGCAGTCTAGTTCTAGCGGGTTACAATGAGCAGTTCTTC
CDR3aa: CASSLVLAGYNEQFF
v_gene: TRBV28
abundance: few
d_gene: TRBD2
j_gene: TRBJ2-1

CDR3nt: TGTGCCAGCAGCTTAGAAGAGCAGAGCTCCTACAATGAGCAGTTCTTC
CDR3aa: CASSLEEQSSYNEQFF
v_gene: TRBV11-3
abundance: few
d_gene: .
j_gene: TRBJ2-1

CDR3nt: TGTGCCAGCAGGGGGAGGATGAGAAATGAGCAGTTCTTC
CDR3aa: CASRGRMRNEQFF
v_gene: TRBV6-5
abundance: .
d_gene: .
j_gene: TRBJ2-1

CDR3nt: TGTGCCAGCAGTCCCCTGGACACGAACGCCGGGGAGCTGTTTTTT
CDR3aa: CASSPLDTNAGELFF
v_gene: TRBV28
abundance: .
d_gene: .
j_gene: TRBJ2-2

CDR3nt: TGTGCCAGCAGTCGACAGGAGGACACTGAAGCTTTCTTT
CDR3aa: CASSRQEDTEAFF
v_gene: TRBV12-3/TRBV12-4
abundance: .
d_gene: .
j_gene: TRBJ1-1

CDR3nt: TGTGCCAGCAGTTTTGAGACTAGCGGGAGTAAGGTAAGCGTGTACAATGAGCAGTTCTTC
CDR3aa: CASSFETSGSKVSVYNEQFF
v_gene: TRBV6-2/TRBV6-3
abundance: once
d_gene: TRBD2
j_gene: TRBJ2-1

CDR3nt: TGTGCCTGCGTCAGGGGAACGGAGACCCAGTACTTC
CDR3aa: CACVRGTETQYF
v_gene: TRBV30
abundance: few
d_gene: .
j_gene: TRBJ2-5

CDR3nt: TGTGCCAGCAGTGATTTAACGCGGTCGGGTGGCTACACCTTC
CDR3aa: CASSDLTRSGGYTF
v_gene: TRBV28
abundance: .
d_gene: .
j_gene: TRBJ1-2

CDR3nt: TGTGCCAGTGTGGGCCCCAGAGACGGTCTCGATGAGCAGTTCTTC
CDR3aa: CASVGPRDGLDEQFF
v_gene: TRBV6-1
abundance: .
d_gene: .
j_gene: TRBJ2-1

CDR3nt: TGTGCCAGCAGCTTGGGGGGAGGGGACAATGAGCAGTTCTTC
CDR3aa: CASSLGGGDNEQFF
v_gene: TRBV5-6
abundance: few
d_gene: TRBD2
j_gene: TRBJ2-1

CDR3nt: TGTGCCAGCAGCTTGGTTTCGACCTACGAGCAGTTCTTC
CDR3aa: CASSLVSTYEQFF
v_gene: TRBV5-5
abundance: .
d_gene: .
j_gene: TRBJ2-1

CDR3nt: TGTGCCAGCAGTCTCAGCGGGGGGGCCCCAGATACGCAGTATTTT
CDR3aa: CASSLSGGAPDTQYF
v_gene: TRBV12-3/TRBV12-4
abundance: few
d_gene: TRBD2
j_gene: TRBJ2-3

CDR3nt: TGTGCCAGCAGCCAAGATCCGGGCGTGGATAGGGGGGAGCAGTTCTTC
CDR3aa: CASSQDPGVDRGEQFF
v_gene: TRBV3-1
abundance: .
d_gene: .
j_gene: TRBJ2-1

CDR3nt: TGTGCCAGCAGCCGGAAGGACACCATATATTTT
CDR3aa: CASSRKDTIYF
v_gene: TRBV4-2
abundance: .
d_gene: .
j_gene: TRBJ1-3

CDR3nt: TGTGCCAGCAACTCCGGGGTTCTCCCGAACACTGAAGCTTTCTTT
CDR3aa: CASNSGVLPNTEAFF
v_gene: TRBV27
abundance: .
d_gene: .
j_gene: TRBJ1-1

CDR3nt: TGTGCCAGCAGCTTCCAGGGGTCCCAAGAGACCCAGTACTTC
CDR3aa: CASSFQGSQETQYF
v_gene: TRBV5-6
abundance: many
d_gene: .
j_gene: TRBJ2-5

CDR3nt: TGTGCCAGCAGCGTAGCTCTAGCGGAGACCCAGTACTTC
CDR3aa: CASSVALAETQYF
v_gene: TRBV9
abundance: .
d_gene: .
j_gene: TRBJ2-5